This TCR beta chain derives from a study of control samples from healthy donors and cancer patients. A remark on this clone: The sample carries other DNA sequences with the same CDR3.

The repertoire was sequenced with immunoSEQ multiplex PCR; TCRdb's copy has only in-frame clones and lacks some. Among tens of thousands of clones listed, around 89% were seen once. CDR3 size: 17 residues. CDR1 and CDR2 from the germline V gene are LNHDA and SQIVND (reference sequence). The V end was cut by 5 bases, the J end by 0 bases, with 14 bases between. The chain is built from TRBV19 and TRBJ2-6; D perhaps matches TRBD1 (5 bases). Sequences were obtained from PBMCs. This clonotype was sampled from a man in his 60s with colorectal cancer. CDR3 sequence: CASSGGRAPSGANVLTF. CDR3 DNA sequence: TGTGCCAGTAGTGGTGGCAGGGCCCCCTCTGGGGCCAACGTCCTGACTTTC.